This TCR beta chain was profiled in a study of cytomegalovirus exposure and HLA in healthy donors. The study, taken as a whole, reports: Because they were indistinguishable, some V segments, including TRBV6-2 and TRBV6-3, were excluded. A later analysis showed that HLA-associated TCR beta chains had undergone more clonal expansion than equally common others. The presence/absence work took it that sequencing depth was about the same across donors. Confirmation was obtained in vitro that a few CMV-associated chains are specific for CMV antigens.

Per the germline V gene, CDR1 is MDHEN and CDR2 is SYDVKM. V dropped 5 bases and J dropped 8; count of bases not matched to a gene: 6. The CDR3 length is 14 residues. PCR primers comprised 60 Vbeta and 13 Jbeta primers. Sequenced by immunoSEQ multiplex PCR; TCRdb stores in-frame clones only, minus some. The data contain more than 150,000 clones, 80% of them singletons. Points on this clone: Its target is unknown.

Sample: PBMCs. This receptor was taken from a girl between 5 and 17 years old in good health and CMV-seropositive. The rearrangement uses TRBV28 and TRBJ1-4, with TRBD1 matching 9 bases. DNA for the CDR3: TGTGCCAGCAGTCCGGGACAGGGAAGGGAAAAACTGTTTTTT. It codes for CASSPGQGREKLFF. Full variable domain (rest looked up from reference TRBV28 and TRBJ1-4): DVKVTQSSRYLVKRTGEKVFLECVQDMDHENMFWYRQDPGLGLRLIYFSYDVKMKEKGDIPEGYSVSREKKERFSLILESASTNQTSMYLCASSPGQGREKLFFGSGTQLSVL.